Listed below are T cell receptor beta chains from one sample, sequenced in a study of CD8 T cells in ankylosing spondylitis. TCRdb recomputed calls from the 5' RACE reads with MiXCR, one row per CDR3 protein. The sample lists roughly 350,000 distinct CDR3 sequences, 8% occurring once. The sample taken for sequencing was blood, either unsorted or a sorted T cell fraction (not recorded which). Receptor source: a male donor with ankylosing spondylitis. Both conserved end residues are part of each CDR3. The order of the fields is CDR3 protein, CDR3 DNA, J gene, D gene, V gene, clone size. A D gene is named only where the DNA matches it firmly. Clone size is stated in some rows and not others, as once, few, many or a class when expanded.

CDR3aa: CASSSLTGGLETQYF
CDR3nt: TGTGCCAGCAGTTCCTTGACAGGGGGCTTGGAGACCCAGTACTTC
j_gene: TRBJ2-5
d_gene: TRBD1
v_gene: TRBV28
abundance: many

CDR3aa: CASSQVDVPQYF
CDR3nt: TGTGCCAGCAGCCAAGTCGATGTCCCCCAGTACTTC
j_gene: TRBJ2-5
d_gene: -
v_gene: TRBV14
abundance: many

CDR3aa: CASSQDTGPGELFF
CDR3nt: TGTGCCAGCAGCCAAGATACGGGTCCCGGGGAGCTGTTTTTT
j_gene: TRBJ2-2
d_gene: -
v_gene: TRBV3-1
abundance: few

CDR3aa: CSVERTANTEAFF
CDR3nt: TGCAGCGTTGAGAGGACAGCGAACACTGAAGCTTTCTTT
j_gene: TRBJ1-1
d_gene: -
v_gene: TRBV29-1
abundance: -

CDR3aa: CASSQATWNTEAFF
CDR3nt: TGTGCCAGCAGCCAAGCGACGTGGAACACTGAAGCTTTCTTT
j_gene: TRBJ1-1
d_gene: -
v_gene: TRBV3-1
abundance: many

CDR3aa: CASSWAGWRAEAFF
CDR3nt: TGTGCCAGCAGTTGGGCGGGGTGGAGGGCTGAAGCTTTCTTT
j_gene: TRBJ1-1
d_gene: -
v_gene: TRBV12-3/TRBV12-4
abundance: few

CDR3aa: CASSSPGGRDTQYF
CDR3nt: TGTGCCAGCAGTTCCCCCGGGGGTAGGGATACGCAGTATTTT
j_gene: TRBJ2-3
d_gene: -
v_gene: TRBV7-2
abundance: -

CDR3aa: CSVSQGTGELFF
CDR3nt: TGCAGCGTGTCACAGGGAACCGGGGAGCTGTTTTTT
j_gene: TRBJ2-2
d_gene: -
v_gene: TRBV29-1
abundance: few

CDR3aa: CASSFNTIGDTQYF
CDR3nt: TGCGCCAGCAGCTTTAATACGATCGGAGATACGCAGTATTTT
j_gene: TRBJ2-3
d_gene: -
v_gene: TRBV5-1
abundance: many

CDR3aa: CSLVTGRGTDTQYF
CDR3nt: TGCAGCCTGGTGACAGGCAGAGGCACAGATACGCAGTATTTT
j_gene: TRBJ2-3
d_gene: -
v_gene: TRBV29-1
abundance: many

CDR3aa: CASSFGRSNQPQHF
CDR3nt: TGTGCCAGCAGTTTCGGACGTAGCAATCAGCCCCAGCATTTT
j_gene: TRBJ1-5
d_gene: -
v_gene: TRBV12-3/TRBV12-4
abundance: few

CDR3aa: CASSLGVTEGQPQHF
CDR3nt: TGTGCCAGCAGCTTGGGGGTCACTGAGGGGCAGCCCCAGCATTTT
j_gene: TRBJ1-5
d_gene: -
v_gene: TRBV5-8
abundance: -

CDR3aa: CAAMREDTDTQYF
CDR3nt: TGTGCCGCAATGCGGGAGGACACAGATACGCAGTATTTT
j_gene: TRBJ2-3
d_gene: TRBD2
v_gene: TRBV19
abundance: many

CDR3aa: CASSPPPHEQYF
CDR3nt: TGTGCCAGCAGCCCTCCCCCCCACGAGCAGTACTTC
j_gene: TRBJ2-7
d_gene: -
v_gene: TRBV7-9
abundance: few

CDR3aa: CASSSAVATNEKLFF
CDR3nt: TGTGCCAGCAGTTCGGCGGTTGCAACTAATGAAAAACTGTTTTTT
j_gene: TRBJ1-4
d_gene: -
v_gene: TRBV12-3/TRBV12-4
abundance: few

CDR3aa: CASGDRDARGGELFF
CDR3nt: TGTGCCAGCGGCGACCGGGACGCTCGGGGCGGGGAGCTGTTTTTT
j_gene: TRBJ2-2
d_gene: -
v_gene: TRBV2
abundance: few

CDR3aa: CASSIRQGPGNTIYF
CDR3nt: TGCGCCAGCAGCATCCGACAGGGCCCTGGAAACACCATATATTTT
j_gene: TRBJ1-3
d_gene: TRBD1
v_gene: TRBV4-1
abundance: many

CDR3aa: CASSRSSSGLAGFRELFF
CDR3nt: TGCGCCAGCAGCCGCTCCTCGTCAGGACTAGCGGGATTCAGGGAGCTGTTTTTT
j_gene: TRBJ2-2
d_gene: TRBD2
v_gene: TRBV4-1
abundance: -

CDR3aa: CASSLQGYGNTIYF
CDR3nt: TGCGCCAGCAGCCTGCAGGGGTACGGAAACACCATATATTTT
j_gene: TRBJ1-3
d_gene: -
v_gene: TRBV5-1
abundance: many

CDR3aa: CASSPRLGVPEQYF
CDR3nt: TGTGCCAGCAGCCCCCGGTTAGGAGTCCCCGAGCAGTACTTC
j_gene: TRBJ2-7
d_gene: -
v_gene: TRBV7-8
abundance: many

CDR3aa: CAGGTGPYNEQFF
CDR3nt: TGTGCCGGAGGGACAGGGCCCTACAATGAGCAGTTCTTC
j_gene: TRBJ2-1
d_gene: TRBD1
v_gene: TRBV2
abundance: few

CDR3aa: CSASTFGGQETQYF
CDR3nt: TGCAGTGCTAGCACCTTCGGGGGCCAAGAGACCCAGTACTTC
j_gene: TRBJ2-5
d_gene: -
v_gene: TRBV20-1
abundance: many

CDR3aa: CASSSRTGITDTQYF
CDR3nt: TGTGCCAGCAGCTCCCGGACCGGGATAACAGATACGCAGTATTTT
j_gene: TRBJ2-3
d_gene: -
v_gene: TRBV7-8
abundance: -

CDR3aa: CSVRIALTDTQYF
CDR3nt: TGCAGCGTTCGGATCGCCTTAACAGATACGCAGTATTTT
j_gene: TRBJ2-3
d_gene: -
v_gene: TRBV29-1
abundance: many

CDR3aa: CASSLAGGHYGYTF
CDR3nt: TGCGCCAGCAGCCTTGCCGGGGGTCACTATGGCTACACCTTC
j_gene: TRBJ1-2
d_gene: -
v_gene: TRBV4-1
abundance: -

CDR3aa: CASHSRGFKTQYF
CDR3nt: TGTGCCAGTCATAGCAGGGGGTTTAAGACCCAGTACTTC
j_gene: TRBJ2-5
d_gene: TRBD1
v_gene: TRBV3-1
abundance: many

CDR3aa: CACREGTGTSYEQYF
CDR3nt: TGTGCCTGCAGAGAGGGGACAGGGACCAGCTACGAGCAGTACTTC
j_gene: TRBJ2-7
d_gene: TRBD1
v_gene: TRBV12-3/TRBV12-4
abundance: many